This T cell receptor (beta chain) came from a study of beta chain features in type 1 diabetes. On the study more broadly: Healthy donors, compared against patients, showed similar age, gender and cell yields.

This CDR3 is 14 amino acids long. Unmatched junction bases numbered 7, after V lost 6 bases and J lost 3 bases. Germline assignment: CDR1 SQVTM and CDR2 ANQGSEA. Notes on the study in general: Unsettled here was the matter of whether HLA type influences TCRB rearrangement. Lower insertion and higher deletion counts appeared at VDJ junctions in type 1 diabetes patients. Researchers caution that PCR might favor shorter templates, equally among patients and controls. In all four CD4+ subsets, TCRB CDR3 length was significantly, moderately reduced in type 1 diabetes.

Worth noting for this clone: Its antigen is not identified.

As every portion of the isolated RNA was reverse transcribed, the sequencing read expressed TCRB transcripts. TCRdb's copy holds only in-frame clones and misses some; the assay was immunoSEQ multiplex PCR. The repertoire holds approximately 150,000 clones, with about 13% as singletons. The chain combines TRBV29-1 with TRBJ2-5; 10 positions match TRBD1. The sequence derives from a man younger than 30 with type 1 diabetes. The sample consisted of central memory CD4+ T cells from blood. Here the CDR3 reads CSVAMGTGEETQYF. Here the CDR3 DNA reads TGCAGCGTGGCCATGGGGACAGGGGAAGAGACCCAGTACTTC.